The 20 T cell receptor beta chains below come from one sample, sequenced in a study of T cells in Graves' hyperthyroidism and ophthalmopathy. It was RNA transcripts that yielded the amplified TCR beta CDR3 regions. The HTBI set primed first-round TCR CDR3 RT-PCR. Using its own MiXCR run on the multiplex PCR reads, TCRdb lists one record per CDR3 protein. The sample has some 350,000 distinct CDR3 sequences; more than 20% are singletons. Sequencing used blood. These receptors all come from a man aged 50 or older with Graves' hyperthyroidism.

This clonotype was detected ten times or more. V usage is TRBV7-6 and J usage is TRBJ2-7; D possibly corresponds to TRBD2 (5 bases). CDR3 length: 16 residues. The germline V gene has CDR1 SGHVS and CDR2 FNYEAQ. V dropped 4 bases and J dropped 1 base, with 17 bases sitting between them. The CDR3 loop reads CASSWGEDGASYEQYF. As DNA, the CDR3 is TGTGCCAGCAGCTGGGGAGAGGACGGAGCTTCCTACGAGCAGTACTTC.

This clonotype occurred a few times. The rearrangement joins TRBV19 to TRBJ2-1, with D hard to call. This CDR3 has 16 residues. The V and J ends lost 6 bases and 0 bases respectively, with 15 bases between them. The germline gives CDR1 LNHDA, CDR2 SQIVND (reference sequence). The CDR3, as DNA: TGTGCCAGTAGAGGTGACTGGAGTAGCTCCTACAATGAGCAGTTCTTC. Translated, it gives CASRGDWSSSYNEQFF.

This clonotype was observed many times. The CDR3 loop is CASSLTRNYEQYF. Here the CDR3 DNA reads TGTGCCAGCAGCTTAACCAGGAACTACGAGCAGTACTTC. The rearrangement uses TRBV11-2 and TRBJ2-7; D gene unclear. This CDR3 is built from 13 residues. V lost 2 bases to trimming and J lost 3 bases, with 8 bases between them. CDR1 is SGHAT and CDR2 is FQNNGV in the germline V gene.

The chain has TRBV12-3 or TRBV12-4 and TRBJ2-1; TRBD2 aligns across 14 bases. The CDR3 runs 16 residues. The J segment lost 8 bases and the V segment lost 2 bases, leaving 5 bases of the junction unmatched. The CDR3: CASSLSGLAGVYEQFF. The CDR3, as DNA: TGTGCCAGCAGTTTATCGGGACTAGCGGGAGTCTATGAGCAGTTCTTC.

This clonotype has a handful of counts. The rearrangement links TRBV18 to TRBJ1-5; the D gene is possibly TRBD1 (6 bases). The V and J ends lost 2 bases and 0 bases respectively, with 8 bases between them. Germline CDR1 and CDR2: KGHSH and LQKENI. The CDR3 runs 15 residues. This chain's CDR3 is CASSPTDSSNQPQHF. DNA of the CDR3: TGTGCCAGCTCACCAACGGACAGTAGCAATCAGCCCCAGCATTTT.

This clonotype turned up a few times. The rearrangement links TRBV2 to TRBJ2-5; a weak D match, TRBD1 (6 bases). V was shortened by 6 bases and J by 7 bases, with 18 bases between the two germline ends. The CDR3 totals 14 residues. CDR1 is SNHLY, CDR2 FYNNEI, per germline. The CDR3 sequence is CASRSGVATGTQYF. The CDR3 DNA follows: TGTGCCAGCAGATCAGGGGTAGCCACAGGGACCCAGTACTTC.

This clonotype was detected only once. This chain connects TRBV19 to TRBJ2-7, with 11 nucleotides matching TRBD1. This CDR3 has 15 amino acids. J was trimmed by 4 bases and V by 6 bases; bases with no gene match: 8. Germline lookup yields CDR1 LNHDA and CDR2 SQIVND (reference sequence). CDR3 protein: CASRSGTGGGYEQYF. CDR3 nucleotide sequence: TGTGCCAGTAGATCCGGGACAGGGGGTGGATACGAGCAGTACTTC. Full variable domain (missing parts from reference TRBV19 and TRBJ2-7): DGGITQSPKYLFRKEGQNVTLSCEQNLNHDAMYWYRQDPGQGLRLIYYSQIVNDFQKGDIAEGYSVSREKKESFPLTVTSAQKNPTAFYLCASRSGTGGGYEQYFGPGTRLTVT.

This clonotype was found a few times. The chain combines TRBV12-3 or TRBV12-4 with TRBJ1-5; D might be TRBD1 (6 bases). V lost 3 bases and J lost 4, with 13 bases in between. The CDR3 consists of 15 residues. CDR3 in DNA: TGTGCCAGCAGTTTTTCGGGGGCTACAAATCAGCCCCAGCATTTT. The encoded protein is CASSFSGATNQPQHF.

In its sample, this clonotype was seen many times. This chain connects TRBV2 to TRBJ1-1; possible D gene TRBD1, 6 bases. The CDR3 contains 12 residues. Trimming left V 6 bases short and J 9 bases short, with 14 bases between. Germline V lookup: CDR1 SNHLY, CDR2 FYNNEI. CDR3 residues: CASRDDGQKAFF. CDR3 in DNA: TGTGCCAGCAGGGACGACGGACAGAAAGCTTTCTTT.

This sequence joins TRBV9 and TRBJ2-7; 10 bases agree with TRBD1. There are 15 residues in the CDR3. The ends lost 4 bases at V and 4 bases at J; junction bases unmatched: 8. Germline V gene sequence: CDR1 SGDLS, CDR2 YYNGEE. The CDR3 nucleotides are TGTGCCAGCAGCTTGACTCCGGGACAGGGGTACGAGCAGTACTTC. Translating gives CASSLTPGQGYEQYF.

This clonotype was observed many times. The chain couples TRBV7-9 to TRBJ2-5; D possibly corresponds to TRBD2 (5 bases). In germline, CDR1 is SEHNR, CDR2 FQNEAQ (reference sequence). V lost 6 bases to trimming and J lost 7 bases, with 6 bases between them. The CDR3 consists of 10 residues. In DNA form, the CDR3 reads TGTGCCAGCAGTGCGGGGACCCAGTACTTC. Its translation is CASSAGTQYF.

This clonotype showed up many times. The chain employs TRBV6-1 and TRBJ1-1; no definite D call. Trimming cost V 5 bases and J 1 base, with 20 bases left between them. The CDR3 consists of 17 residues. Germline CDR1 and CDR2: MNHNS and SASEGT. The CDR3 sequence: CASSYGRQQWENTEAFF. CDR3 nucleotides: TGTGCCAGCAGTTATGGCAGGCAGCAATGGGAGAACACTGAAGCTTTCTTT.

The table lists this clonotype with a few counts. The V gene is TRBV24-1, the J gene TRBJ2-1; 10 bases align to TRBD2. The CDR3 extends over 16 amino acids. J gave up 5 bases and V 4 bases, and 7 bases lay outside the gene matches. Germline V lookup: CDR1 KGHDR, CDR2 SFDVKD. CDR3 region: CATSDPGLADDNEQFF. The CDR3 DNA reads TGTGCCACCAGTGACCCCGGACTAGCGGACGACAATGAGCAGTTCTTC.

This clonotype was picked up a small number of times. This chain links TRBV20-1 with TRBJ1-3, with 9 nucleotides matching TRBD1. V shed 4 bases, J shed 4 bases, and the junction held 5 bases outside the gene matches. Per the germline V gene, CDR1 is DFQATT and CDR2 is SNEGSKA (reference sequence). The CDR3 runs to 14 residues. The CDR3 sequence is CSATQGAKGNTIYF. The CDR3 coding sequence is TGCAGTGCTACACAGGGGGCAAAAGGAAACACCATATATTTT.

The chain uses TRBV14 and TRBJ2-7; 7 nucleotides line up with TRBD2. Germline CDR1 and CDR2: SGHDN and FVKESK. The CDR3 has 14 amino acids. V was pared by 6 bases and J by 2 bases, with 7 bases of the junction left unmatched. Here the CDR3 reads CASRKSGAAYEQYF. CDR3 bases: TGTGCCAGCAGAAAAAGCGGGGCAGCCTACGAGCAGTACTTC. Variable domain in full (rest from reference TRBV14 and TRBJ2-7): EAGVTQFPSHSVIEKGQTVTLRCDPISGHDNLYWYRRVMGKEIKFLLHFVKESKQDESGMPNNRFLAERTGGTYSTLKVQPAELEDSGVYFCASRKSGAAYEQYFGPGTRLTVT.

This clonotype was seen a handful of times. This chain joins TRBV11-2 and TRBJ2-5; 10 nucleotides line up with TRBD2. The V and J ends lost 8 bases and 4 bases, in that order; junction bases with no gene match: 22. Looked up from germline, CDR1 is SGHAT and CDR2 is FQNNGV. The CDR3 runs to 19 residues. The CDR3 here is CASSPLGSSGSGGGETQYF. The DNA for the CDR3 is TGTGCCAGCTCACCACTAGGGTCTAGCGGGAGTGGAGGCGGAGAGACCCAGTACTTC.

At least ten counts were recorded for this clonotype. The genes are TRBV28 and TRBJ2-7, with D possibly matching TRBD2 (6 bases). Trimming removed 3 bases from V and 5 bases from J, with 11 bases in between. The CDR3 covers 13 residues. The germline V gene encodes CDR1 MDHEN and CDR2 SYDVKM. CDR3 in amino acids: CASSLGGRNEQYF. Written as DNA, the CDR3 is TGTGCCAGCAGTTTGGGGGGTAGGAACGAGCAGTACTTC.

The CDR3 here is CASSYSRQIGNAGELFF. CDR3 nucleotides: TGTGCCAGCAGTTACTCGAGACAGATCGGTAACGCCGGGGAGCTGTTTTTT. V is TRBV6-2 or TRBV6-3 and J is TRBJ2-2; D perhaps matches TRBD1 (5 bases). The CDR3 spans 17 residues. V lost 0 bases and J 6 bases, leaving 17 bases between the germline ends. Looked up from germline, CDR1 is MNHEY and CDR2 is SVGEGT.

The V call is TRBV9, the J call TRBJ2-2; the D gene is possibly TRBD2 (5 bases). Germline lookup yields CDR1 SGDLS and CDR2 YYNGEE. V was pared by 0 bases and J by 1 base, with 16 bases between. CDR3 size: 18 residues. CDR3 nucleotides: TGTGCCAGCAGCGTAGGGCCAGCGGCTTGGGGGAACACCGGGGAGCTGTTTTTT. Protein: CASSVGPAAWGNTGELFF.

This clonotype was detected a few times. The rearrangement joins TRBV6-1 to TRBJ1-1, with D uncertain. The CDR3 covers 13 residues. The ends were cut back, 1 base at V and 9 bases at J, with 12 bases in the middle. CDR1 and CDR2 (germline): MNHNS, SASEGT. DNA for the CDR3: TGTGCCAGCAGTGAAGGGACGAAAGGGAAAGCTTTCTTT. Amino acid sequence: CASSEGTKGKAFF.